Below, 23 T cell receptor beta chains from the same sample are listed, as sequenced in a study of cytomegalovirus exposure and HLA in healthy donors. With 60 Vbeta and 13 Jbeta primers, the PCR was carried out. Method: immunoSEQ multiplex PCR; TCRdb's copy keeps in-frame clones and lacks some. Of about 140,000 clones in the sample, around 75% were seen once. The sequenced sample consisted of PBMCs. The origin of the receptors is a woman in her 30s in good health and CMV-seronegative.

The table lists this clone with a few counts. This sequence joins TRBV9 and TRBJ2-1, with 8 bases matching TRBD2. Germline CDR1 SGDLS, CDR2 YYNGEE. This CDR3 contains 16 residues. V shed 2 bases, J shed 4 bases, and the junction held 8 bases outside the gene matches. The CDR3 reads CASSVEQGGGYNEQFF. CDR3 coding DNA: TGTGCCAGCAGCGTTGAACAGGGCGGGGGGTACAATGAGCAGTTCTTC.

This chain joins TRBV19 and TRBJ1-3, with D unresolved. Germline V lookup: CDR1 LNHDA, CDR2 SQIVND (reference sequence). The CDR3 sequence is 12 residues long. V was shortened by 7 bases and J by 4 bases, with 8 bases between the two germline ends. This CDR3 reads CASISAGNTIYF. The CDR3 coding sequence is TGTGCCAGTATCAGTGCAGGAAACACCATATATTTT.

The genes are TRBV11-3 and TRBJ2-1, with 11 bases that match TRBD2. Looked up from germline, CDR1 is SGHNT and CDR2 is YENEEA. Trimming took 5 bases from V and 6 from J; bases not matched to a gene: 12. The CDR3 runs to 17 residues. The CDR3 DNA reads TGTGCCAGCAGCCGGGGGATAGCGGGAGGGGTAGGCAATGAGCAGTTCTTC. It yields the protein CASSRGIAGGVGNEQFF.

The J gene is TRBJ1-4, the V gene TRBV7-9, with D possibly being TRBD1 (5 bases). The CDR3 contains 14 residues. Germline CDR1 SEHNR, CDR2 FQNEAQ (reference sequence). The V and J ends lost 1 base and 10 bases respectively, with 13 bases between them. CDR3 sequence reads: CASSLGSGGGKLFF. The CDR3 DNA is TGTGCCAGCAGCTTAGGATCGGGCGGGGGAAAACTGTTTTTT.

The V call is TRBV18, the J call TRBJ1-5; D call uncertain. The CDR3 length is 14 residues. Germline V gene data show CDR1 as KGHSH and CDR2 as LQKENI. V shed 5 bases and J shed 5 bases, with 13 bases lying between them. In DNA, the CDR3 is TGTGCCAGCTCAGCGGGGTCCGGGGATCAGCCCCAGCATTTT. Its protein product is CASSAGSGDQPQHF. The whole variable domain, filled in from reference TRBV18 and TRBJ1-5, reads NAGVMQNPRHLVRRRGQEARLRCSPMKGHSHVYWYRQLPEEGLKFMVYLQKENIIDESGMPKERFSAEFPKEGPSILRIQQVVRGDSAAYFCASSAGSGDQPQHFGDGTRLSIL.

The chain is built from TRBV6-6 and TRBJ2-2; unclear D gene. Per the germline V gene, CDR1 is MNHNY and CDR2 is SVGAGI (reference sequence). The CDR3 contains 14 residues. Trimming stripped 8 bases from V and 3 bases from J, with 13 bases between. Here the CDR3 DNA reads TGTGCCAGCGCCCCAACGAGCGACACCGGGGAGCTGTTTTTT. Translated, it gives CASAPTSDTGELFF.

The gene calls are TRBV7-9 and TRBJ2-1; tentatively, D is TRBD2 (5 bases). The V gene lost 5 bases and the J gene lost 0 bases, with 11 bases spanning the gap. CDR3 size: 15 residues. Looked up from germline, CDR1 is SEHNR and CDR2 is FQNEAQ (reference sequence). In nucleotides, the CDR3 is TGTGCCAGCAGCCGCGGGCCGAGCTCCTACAATGAGCAGTTCTTC. It encodes CASSRGPSSYNEQFF.

This sequence joins TRBV11-2 and TRBJ2-7, with TRBD2 as a possible D gene (6 bases). The CDR3 consists of 15 residues. Per germline, CDR1 SGHAT and CDR2 FQNNGV. V was trimmed by 4 bases and J by 3 bases, leaving 16 bases between them. In nucleotides, the CDR3 is TGTGCCAGCAGCTCCCCGATGACTAGTAACTACGAGCAGTACTTC. This encodes CASSSPMTSNYEQYF.

This chain uses TRBV7-2 with TRBJ2-1; D is unclear. The CDR3 is 13 amino acids. With 2 bases removed from V and 9 bases from J, the gap between germline ends came to 11 bases. The V gene's germline CDR1 is SGHTA and CDR2 FQGNSA. This chain's CDR3 is CASSLRGPSEQFF. The CDR3 DNA sequence: TGTGCCAGCAGCTTACGCGGTCCGAGTGAGCAGTTCTTC.

V is TRBV6-1 and J is TRBJ2-5, with D possibly matching TRBD2 (6 bases). The J call could be wrong; TRBJ2-7 is a better fit for the DNA end. There are 17 residues in the CDR3. CDR1 is MNHNS, CDR2 SASEGT, per germline. The CDR3 bases are TGTGCCAGCAGTGAAGATGTGGGGGGAGTCCCTTCCTACGAGCAGTACTTC. Translating it yields CASSEDVGGVPSYEQYF.

In this sample, this clone turned up once. Other DNA sequences in this sample translate to the same CDR3. This chain connects TRBV30 to TRBJ2-7; D not resolved. The CDR3 spans 13 residues. CDR1 GTSNPN and CDR2 SVGIG come from the germline V gene (reference sequence). Deletions cut 5 bases from V and 2 bases from J, with 13 bases between. CDR3 nucleotide sequence: TGTGCCTGGGCAACCGGGTTTGCCTACGAGCAGTACTTC. Protein sequence: CAWATGFAYEQYF.

This chain links TRBV5-1 with TRBJ2-5; tentative D call: TRBD2 (5 bases). V lost 0 bases, J lost 2 bases, and 8 bases lay in between. This CDR3 is 14 amino acids long. Germline V CDR1 and CDR2: SGHRS, YFSETQ. CDR3 DNA sequence: TGCGCCAGCAGCTTGGGAGGGAAGCAAGAGACCCAGTACTTC. It encodes CASSLGGKQETQYF.

This clone was seen more than once but under ten times. The chain has TRBV4-1 and TRBJ1-2; D is undetermined. The germline V and J ends were trimmed by 0 bases and 5 bases, with 19 bases remaining between them. Germline lookup yields CDR1 MGHRA and CDR2 YSYEKL. The CDR3 totals 17 residues. The DNA of the CDR3 is TGCGCCAGCAGCCAAGATCCACACCGGACGGGAGAGTATGGCTACACCTTC. Its translation is CASSQDPHRTGEYGYTF.

The chain joins TRBV9 to TRBJ2-7; 10 positions agree with TRBD1. CDR1 and CDR2 (germline): SGDLS, YYNGEE. The CDR3 loop spans 14 amino acids. V dropped 3 bases and J dropped 3; count of bases not matched to a gene: 3. The CDR3 bases are TGTGCCAGCAGCGCGACAGGGGGCCGCTACGAGCAGTACTTC. This encodes CASSATGGRYEQYF.

The V call is TRBV19, the J call TRBJ2-5, with D perhaps matching TRBD1 (6 bases). The V and J ends lost 10 bases and 4 bases respectively, with 22 bases between them. Germline V gene data show CDR1 as LNHDA and CDR2 as SQIVND (reference sequence). CDR3 size: 15 residues. The CDR3 spells CATPPGPDRSETQYF. The CDR3 DNA sequence: TGTGCCACTCCCCCCGGGCCCGACAGGTCAGAGACCCAGTACTTC.

The chain has TRBV4-1 and TRBJ2-7; the match to TRBD2 covers 15 bases. Germline V gene sequence: CDR1 MGHRA, CDR2 YSYEKL. The CDR3 is 19 amino acids. Trimming at V came to 1 base and at J to 4 bases, leaving 11 bases not matched to a gene. CDR3 residues: CASSQAVTTGTSGRYEQYF. The CDR3 coding sequence is TGCGCCAGCAGCCAAGCCGTCACGACCGGGACTAGCGGGAGGTACGAGCAGTACTTC.

V gene TRBV5-1 combines with J gene TRBJ2-3; the D gene is possibly TRBD1 (5 bases). This CDR3 is built from 16 residues. Deletions cut 0 bases from V and 2 bases from J, with 13 bases between. Germline-derived CDR1 and CDR2 are SGHRS and YFSETQ. In DNA, the CDR3 is TGCGCCAGCAGCTTGGCCGCGGACATCGTCACAGATACGCAGTATTTT. Protein: CASSLAADIVTDTQYF.

The chain carries TRBV29-1 and TRBJ2-5, with D maybe TRBD1 (5 bases). The V gene lost 2 bases and the J gene lost 0 bases, with 13 bases spanning the gap. Germline-derived CDR1 and CDR2 are SQVTM and ANQGSEA. The CDR3 consists of 15 residues. Written as DNA, the CDR3 is TGCAGCGTTGAAAAGGACACCAACTACCAAGAGACCCAGTACTTC. This sequence encodes CSVEKDTNYQETQYF.

The chain carries TRBV6-6 and TRBJ2-1; TRBD2 matches 8 bases. Germline V gives CDR1 MNHNY, CDR2 SVGAGI (reference sequence). The CDR3 consists of 15 residues. Trimming removed 6 bases from V and 4 bases from J; junction bases left unmatched: 8. CDR3 amino acids: CASSSLAANYNEQFF. The CDR3 DNA reads TGTGCCAGCAGCTCACTAGCGGCGAATTACAATGAGCAGTTCTTC.

In this sample, this clone turned up a few times. V and J are TRBV9 and TRBJ1-1; 7 nucleotides match TRBD1. The CDR3 has 14 residues. CDR1 and CDR2 from the germline V gene are SGDLS and YYNGEE. Trimming cost V 3 bases and J 4 bases; bases outside gene matches: 6. The CDR3 spells CASSGPTGITEAFF. The DNA of the CDR3 is TGTGCCAGCAGCGGTCCGACAGGGATCACTGAAGCTTTCTTT.

The rearrangement links TRBV5-1 to TRBJ2-5; 7 nucleotides align to TRBD2. Germline CDR1 reads SGHRS; CDR2 reads YFSETQ. This CDR3 comprises 15 residues. V lost 3 bases to trimming and J lost 2 bases; unmatched junction nucleotides: 7. CDR3: CASSSAGATQETQYF. The CDR3 coding sequence is TGCGCCAGCAGCTCTGCGGGAGCCACACAAGAGACCCAGTACTTC.

The chain carries TRBV18 and TRBJ1-2, with D perhaps matching TRBD1 (5 bases). Germline values: CDR1 KGHSH, CDR2 LQKENI. This CDR3 region has 14 residues. Trimming took off 5 bases at V and 3 bases at J, with 13 bases between the two ends. CDR3 in DNA: TGTGCCAGCTCAAAGACAGAAATTCACTATGGCTACACCTTC. Translated: CASSKTEIHYGYTF.

The chain links TRBV5-4 to TRBJ2-7; D tentatively reads TRBD1 or TRBD2 (5 bases each). The germline V gene has CDR1 SGHNT and CDR2 YYREEE (reference sequence). The CDR3 length is 14 residues. The V end was cut by 0 bases, the J end by 0 bases, with 7 bases between. This CDR3 is CASSLGGDSYEQYV. The CDR3 DNA reads as TGTGCCAGCAGCTTGGGAGGGGACTCCTACGAGCAGTACGTC.